This T cell receptor beta chain was captured by sequencing in a study of T cell repertoires in cytomegalovirus infection. Overall study context: Both recently identified HLA-C-restricted and well-studied HLA-B-restricted CMV epitopes were used in the study. Both a matching HLA type and CMV infection were indicated by public TCR beta signatures.

From the reads, TCRdb called clonotypes with MiXCR, one entry per CDR3 protein. In the table there are some 500,000 distinct CDR3 sequences, 25% to 35% of which are singletons. Note on this clonotype: The antigen remains unidentified.

V lost 4 bases and J 3 bases, leaving 20 bases between the germline ends. CDR3 length: 16 residues. CDR1 and CDR2 from the germline V gene are SGHTS and YDEGEE. Sequences were derived from cultured PBMCs, sampled from culture after CMV antigen stimulation. This TCR derives from a human donor in good health (CMV status not recorded). Some clones in this sample may be carry-over from other donors' samples. This rearrangement joins TRBV5-8 to TRBJ2-7; D might be TRBD2 (6 bases). The CDR3 here is CASSAPGSGGLYEQYV. In DNA form, the CDR3 reads TGTGCCAGCAGCGCCCCGGGTAGCGGAGGCCTCTACGAGCAGTACGTC.